Following are 8 T cell receptor beta chains from one sample sequenced in a study of CXCR3-negative and CXCR3-positive naive CD8 T cells. The libraries of TRB cDNA were prepared using 5' RACE with UMI labels. Following a re-call of the 5' RACE reads, TCRdb has one entry per CDR3 protein and lacks DNA. The ten most abundant clones cover around 4% of a sample with about 66,000 distinct CDR3 sequences. Material: naive CXCR3- CD8+ T cells from blood. The subset here: CD45RO-CCR7+CD27+CD95- naive CD8+ T cells lacking CXCR3 (TNR3-). These receptors all stem from a human donor in good health. Some clones in this sample may be carry-over from other donors' samples.

The V gene is TRBV7-9, the J gene TRBJ1-1. From germline, CDR1 is SEHNR and CDR2 FQNEAQ (reference sequence). This CDR3 spans 14 amino acids. The CDR3 loop is CASSPTLLNTEAFF.

The rearrangement joins TRBV29-1 to TRBJ2-1; TCRdb's D call, TRBD2, is unchecked because there is no DNA. Germline V CDR1 and CDR2: SQVTM, ANQGSEA. This CDR3 region has 19 residues. The CDR3 here is CSVEDRGLAERSSYNEQFF.

The gene calls are TRBV29-1 and TRBJ1-2; TCRdb gives TRBD1 as the D gene, but with no DNA this cannot be confirmed. The CDR3 consists of 13 residues. Germline loops: CDR1 SQVTM, CDR2 ANQGSEA. The CDR3 spells CSVEFLGAEGYTF.

The V and J genes are TRBV25-1 and TRBJ1-2; TCRdb's D call, TRBD1, is unchecked because there is no DNA. The CDR3 sequence is 14 residues long. Germline V gene sequence: CDR1 MGHDK, CDR2 SYGVNS. The CDR3 protein is CASSEQPRGYGYTF.

V usage is TRBV4-2 and J usage is TRBJ1-1; checking the TCRdb D call of TRBD1 is not possible without DNA. Germline assignment: CDR1 LGHNA and CDR2 YNFKEQ. This CDR3 is 16 amino acids long. The CDR3 is CASSQGTTGMNTEAFF.

The chain uses TRBV28 and TRBJ2-7; TCRdb picks TRBD2, but there is no DNA to check that call. This CDR3 contains 14 residues. CDR1 is MDHEN and CDR2 is SYDVKM in the germline V gene. The CDR3 loop is CASSLYAGRHEQYF.

J is TRBJ1-2 and V is TRBV29-1; the D call of TRBD1 rests on TCRdb alone, since no DNA is present to check it. Germline CDR1 reads SQVTM; CDR2 reads ANQGSEA. This CDR3 has 12 amino acids. CDR3 protein: CSVDLGVSGYTF.

This chain links TRBV20-1 with TRBJ2-7; lacking DNA, the TRBD1 call made by TCRdb goes unchecked. This CDR3 comprises 13 residues. Germline V CDR1 and CDR2: DFQATT, SNEGSKA (reference sequence). The CDR3 reads CSASGQGSYEQYF.